One and the same sample provided the 3 T cell receptor beta chains below, sequenced in a study of lymphopenia after photon versus proton radiotherapy. The data were produced by immunoSEQ multiplex PCR, yet TCRdb's version contains in-frame clones alone and is incomplete. The repertoire holds tens of thousands of clones, around 83% seen once, with over 1.3% in the top ten. Sequencing was performed on peripheral blood, taken from a patient treated with proton-based radiotherapy. The origin of the receptors is a man between 60 and 75 years old with pancreatic cancer.

This chain connects TRBV19 to TRBJ2-3, with 7 bases fitting TRBD2. Per germline, CDR1 LNHDA and CDR2 SQIVND (reference sequence). The CDR3 runs 11 residues. This CDR3 is CGLAGADTQYF. DNA of the CDR3: TGTGGACTAGCTGGCGCAGATACGCAGTATTTT.

This clone showed up just a few times. The chain employs TRBV7-8 and TRBJ1-5; no reliable D call. The CDR3 runs to 12 residues. The V end lost 2 bases, the J end lost 7 bases, and 6 bases lay between the germline ends. The germline gives CDR1 SGHVS, CDR2 FQNEAQ. DNA of the CDR3: TGTGCCAGCAGCTTAATAAGACAGCCCCAGCATTTT. This translates into CASSLIRQPQHF.

This clone came up once. The V and J genes are TRBV5-6 and TRBJ2-5; maybe TRBD2 (6 bases). The CDR3 contains 13 residues. V lost 3 bases to trimming and J lost 5 bases, with 11 bases between them. Germline lookup yields CDR1 SGHDT and CDR2 YYEEEE. CDR3 region: CASSSTRVETQYF. The CDR3 nucleotides read TGTGCCAGCAGCTCGACTAGGGTGGAGACCCAGTACTTC.